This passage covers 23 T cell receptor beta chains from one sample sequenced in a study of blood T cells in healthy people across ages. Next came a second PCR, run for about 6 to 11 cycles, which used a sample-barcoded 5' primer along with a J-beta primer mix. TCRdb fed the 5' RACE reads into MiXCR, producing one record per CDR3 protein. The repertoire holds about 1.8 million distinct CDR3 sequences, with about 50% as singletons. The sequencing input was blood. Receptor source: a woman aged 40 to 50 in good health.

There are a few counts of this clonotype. The CDR3 bases are TGTGCCAGCAGATCGGGACTCCTGAGCTCCTACAATGAGCAGTTCTTC. Translated: CASRSGLLSSYNEQFF. The gene calls are TRBV6-6 and TRBJ2-1; D might be TRBD2 (6 bases). In germline, CDR1 is MNHNY, CDR2 SVGAGI (reference sequence). The V end lost 6 bases, the J end lost 0 bases, and 15 bases lay between the germline ends. The CDR3 covers 16 residues.

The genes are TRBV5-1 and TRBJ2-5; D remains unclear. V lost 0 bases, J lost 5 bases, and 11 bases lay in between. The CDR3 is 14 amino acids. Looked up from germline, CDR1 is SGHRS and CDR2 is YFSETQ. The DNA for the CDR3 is TGCGCCAGCAGCTTGGAGATTGGTGGGGAGACCCAGTACTTC. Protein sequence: CASSLEIGGETQYF.

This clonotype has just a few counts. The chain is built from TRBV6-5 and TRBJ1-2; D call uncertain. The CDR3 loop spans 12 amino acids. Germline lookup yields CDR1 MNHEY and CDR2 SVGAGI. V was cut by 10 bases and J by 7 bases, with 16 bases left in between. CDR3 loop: CATSRVVGGYTF. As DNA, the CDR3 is TGTGCCACCAGCCGGGTGGTGGGTGGCTACACCTTC.

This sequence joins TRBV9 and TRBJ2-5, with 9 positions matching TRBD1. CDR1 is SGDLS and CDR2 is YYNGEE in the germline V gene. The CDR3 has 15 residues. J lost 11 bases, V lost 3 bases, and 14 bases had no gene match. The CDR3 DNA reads TGTGCCAGCAGCGCCCGGACAGGGGTTCGGGGTGAGCAGTACTTC. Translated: CASSARTGVRGEQYF.

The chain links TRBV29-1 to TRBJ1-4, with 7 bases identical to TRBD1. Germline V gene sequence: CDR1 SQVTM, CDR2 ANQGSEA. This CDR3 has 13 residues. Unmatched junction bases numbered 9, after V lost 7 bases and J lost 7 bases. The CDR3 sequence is CSAPDRRGEKLFF. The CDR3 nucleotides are TGCAGCGCCCCGGACAGGAGGGGTGAAAAACTGTTTTTT.

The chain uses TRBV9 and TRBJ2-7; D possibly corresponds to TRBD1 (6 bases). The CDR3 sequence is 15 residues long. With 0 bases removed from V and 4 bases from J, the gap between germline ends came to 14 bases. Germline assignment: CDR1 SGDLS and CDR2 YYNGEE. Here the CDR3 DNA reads TGTGCCAGCAGCGTAGGATCGGGACAAAGATACGAGCAGTACTTC. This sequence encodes CASSVGSGQRYEQYF.

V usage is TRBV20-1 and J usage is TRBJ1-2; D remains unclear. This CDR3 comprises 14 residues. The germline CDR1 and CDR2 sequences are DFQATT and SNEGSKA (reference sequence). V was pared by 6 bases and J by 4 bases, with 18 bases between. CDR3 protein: CSATTLDGTYGYTF. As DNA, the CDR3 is TGCAGTGCAACGACCCTCGACGGAACCTATGGCTACACCTTC.

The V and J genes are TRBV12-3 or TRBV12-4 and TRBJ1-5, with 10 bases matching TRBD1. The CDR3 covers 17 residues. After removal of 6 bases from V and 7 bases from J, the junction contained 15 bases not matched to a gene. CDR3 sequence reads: CASSLGQGTDDGQPQHF. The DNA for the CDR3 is TGTGCCAGCAGCCTGGGACAGGGGACGGATGACGGGCAGCCCCAGCATTTT.

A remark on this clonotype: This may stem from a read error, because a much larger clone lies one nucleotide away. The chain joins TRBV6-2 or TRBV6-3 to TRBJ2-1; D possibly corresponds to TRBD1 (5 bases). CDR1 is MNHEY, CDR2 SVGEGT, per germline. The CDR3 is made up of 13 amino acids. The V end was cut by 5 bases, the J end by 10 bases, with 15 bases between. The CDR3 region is CASSPDRSYEQFF. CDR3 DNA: TGTGCCAGCAGTCCTGACAGAAGCTACGAGCAGTTCTTC.

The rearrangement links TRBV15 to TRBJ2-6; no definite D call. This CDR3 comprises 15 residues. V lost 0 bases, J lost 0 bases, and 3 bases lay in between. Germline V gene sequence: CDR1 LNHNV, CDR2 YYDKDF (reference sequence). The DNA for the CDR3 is TGTGCCACCAGCAGAGATATCTCTGGGGCCAACGTCCTGACTTTC. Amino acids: CATSRDISGANVLTF.

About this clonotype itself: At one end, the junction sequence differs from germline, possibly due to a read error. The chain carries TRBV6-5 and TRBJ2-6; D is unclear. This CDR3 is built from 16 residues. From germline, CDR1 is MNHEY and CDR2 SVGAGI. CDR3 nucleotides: TGTGCCAGTAGTTACTCTACCTCCTCTGGGGCCAACGTCCTGACTTTC. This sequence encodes CASSYSTSSGANVLTF.

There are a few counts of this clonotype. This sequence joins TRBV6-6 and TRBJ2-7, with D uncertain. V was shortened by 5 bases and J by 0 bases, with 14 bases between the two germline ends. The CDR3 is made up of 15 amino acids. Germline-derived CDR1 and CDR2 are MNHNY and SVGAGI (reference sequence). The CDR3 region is CASSDFGQSSYEQYF. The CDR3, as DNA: TGTGCCAGCAGTGATTTCGGCCAAAGCTCCTACGAGCAGTACTTC.

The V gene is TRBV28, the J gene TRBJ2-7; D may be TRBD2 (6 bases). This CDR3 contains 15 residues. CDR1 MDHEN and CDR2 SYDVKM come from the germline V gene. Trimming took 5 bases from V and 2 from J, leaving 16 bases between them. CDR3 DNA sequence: TGTGCCAGCAGTCCCCCCGGGACTCGCACCTACGAGCAGTACTTC. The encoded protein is CASSPPGTRTYEQYF.

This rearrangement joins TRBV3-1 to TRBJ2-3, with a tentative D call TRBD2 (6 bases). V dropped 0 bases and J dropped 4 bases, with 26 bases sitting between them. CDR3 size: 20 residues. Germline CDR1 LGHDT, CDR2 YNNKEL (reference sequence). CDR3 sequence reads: CASSQDRFGPAGPSSDTQYF. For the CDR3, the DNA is TGTGCCAGCAGCCAAGATCGTTTTGGGCCGGCGGGACCCTCCTCAGATACGCAGTATTTT.

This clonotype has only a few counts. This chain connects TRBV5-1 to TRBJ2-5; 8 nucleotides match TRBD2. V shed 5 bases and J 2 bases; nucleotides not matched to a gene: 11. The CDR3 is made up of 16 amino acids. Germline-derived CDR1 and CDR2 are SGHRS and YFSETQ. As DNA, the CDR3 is TGCGCCAGCAGGTATTCAAGCGGGGGCCCTCAAGAGACCCAGTACTTC. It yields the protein CASRYSSGGPQETQYF. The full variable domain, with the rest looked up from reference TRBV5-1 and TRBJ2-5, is KAGVTQTPRYLIKTRGQQVTLSCSPISGHRSVSWYQQTPGQGLQFLFEYFSETQRNKGNFPGRFSGRQFSNSRSEMNVSTLELGDSALYLCASRYSSGGPQETQYFGPGTRLLVL.

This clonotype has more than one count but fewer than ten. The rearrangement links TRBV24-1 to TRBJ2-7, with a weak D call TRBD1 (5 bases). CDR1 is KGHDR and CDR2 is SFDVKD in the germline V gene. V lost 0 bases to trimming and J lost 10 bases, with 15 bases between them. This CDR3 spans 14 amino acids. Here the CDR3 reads CATSDLGDLDTQYF. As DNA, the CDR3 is TGTGCCACCAGTGATTTGGGGGATCTGGACACCCAGTACTTC.

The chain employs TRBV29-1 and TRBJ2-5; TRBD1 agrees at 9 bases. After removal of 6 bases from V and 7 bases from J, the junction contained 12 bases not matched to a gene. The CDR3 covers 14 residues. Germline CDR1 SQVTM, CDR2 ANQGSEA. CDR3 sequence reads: CSVKPGQGSGTQYF. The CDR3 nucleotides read TGCAGCGTAAAACCGGGACAGGGAAGTGGGACCCAGTACTTC. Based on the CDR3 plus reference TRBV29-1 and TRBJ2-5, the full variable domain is SAVISQKPSRDICQRGTSLTIQCQVDSQVTMMFWYRQQPGQSLTLIATANQGSEATYESGFVIDKFPISRPNLTFSTLTVSNMSPEDSSIYLCSVKPGQGSGTQYFGPGTRLLVL.

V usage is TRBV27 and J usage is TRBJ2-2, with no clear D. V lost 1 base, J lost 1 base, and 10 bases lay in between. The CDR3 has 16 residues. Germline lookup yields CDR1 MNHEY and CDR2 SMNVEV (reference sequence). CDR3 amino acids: CASSLLRTENTGELFF. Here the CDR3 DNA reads TGTGCCAGCAGTTTATTGAGGACCGAGAACACCGGGGAGCTGTTTTTT.

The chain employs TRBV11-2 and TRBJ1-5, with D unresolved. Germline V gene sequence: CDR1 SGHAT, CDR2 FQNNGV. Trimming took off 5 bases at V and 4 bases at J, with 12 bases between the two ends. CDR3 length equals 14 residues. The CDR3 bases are TGTGCCAGCAGCGTAGGCTCGATGAATCAGCCCCAGCATTTT. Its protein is CASSVGSMNQPQHF.

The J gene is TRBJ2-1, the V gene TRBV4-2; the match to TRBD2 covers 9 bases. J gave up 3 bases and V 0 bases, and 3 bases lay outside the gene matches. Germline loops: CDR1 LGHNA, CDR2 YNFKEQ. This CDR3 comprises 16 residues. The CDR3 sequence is CASSQEVAGVYNEQFF. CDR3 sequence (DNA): TGTGCCAGCAGCCAAGAAGTAGCGGGGGTCTACAATGAGCAGTTCTTC.

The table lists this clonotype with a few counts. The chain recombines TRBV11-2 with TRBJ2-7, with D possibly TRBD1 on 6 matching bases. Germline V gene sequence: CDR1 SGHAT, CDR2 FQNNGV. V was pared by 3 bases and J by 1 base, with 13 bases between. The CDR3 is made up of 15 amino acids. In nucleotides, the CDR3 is TGTGCCAGCAGCTTTCCGGGACAAAGATCCTACGAGCAGTACTTC. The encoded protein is CASSFPGQRSYEQYF.

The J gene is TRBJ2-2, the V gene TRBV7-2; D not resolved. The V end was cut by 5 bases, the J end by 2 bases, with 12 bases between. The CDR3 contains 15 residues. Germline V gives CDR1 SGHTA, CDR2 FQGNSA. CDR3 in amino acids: CASSLTPVNTGELFF. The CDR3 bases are TGTGCCAGCAGCCTCACCCCGGTCAACACCGGGGAGCTGTTTTTT.

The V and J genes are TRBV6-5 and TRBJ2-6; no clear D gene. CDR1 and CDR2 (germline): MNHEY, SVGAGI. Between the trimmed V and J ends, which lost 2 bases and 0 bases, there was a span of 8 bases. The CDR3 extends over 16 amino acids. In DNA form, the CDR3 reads TGTGCCAGCAGTTACCAGTCCTCCTCTGGGGCCAACGTCCTGACTTTC. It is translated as CASSYQSSSGANVLTF.